A selection of T cell receptor beta chains follows, all from one sample in a study of shared clonotypes between healthy human individuals. TCRdb's table, derived via immunoSEQ multiplex PCR, lists solely in-frame clones and lacks some. The sample comprises hundreds of thousands of clones, approximately 74% of which are singletons, and roughly 1.7% rests with the top ten. The sequencing sample was made of memory CD4+ T cells sorted from blood. The receptors shown here come from a woman in her thirties in good health. CDR3s leave out the opening cysteine and the closing phenylalanine or tryptophan. Fields, in order: V gene, clone size, J gene, CDR3 protein. Rows give clone size only sometimes, using once, few, many, or a class for an expanded clone.

V: TRBV6-1
size: -
J: TRBJ1-1
CDR3: ASSTWGGHTEAF

V: TRBV28
size: -
J: TRBJ2-1
CDR3: ASSWTVGNEQF

V: TRBV19
size: -
J: TRBJ2-5
CDR3: ASSMGYQETQY

V: TRBV19
size: -
J: TRBJ1-2
CDR3: ASSTGGAQDYGYT

V: TRBV19
size: few
J: TRBJ2-5
CDR3: ASSSGLAGQWETQY

V: TRBV27
size: -
J: TRBJ1-5
CDR3: ASSGRQGTNQPQH

V: TRBV5-4
size: few
J: TRBJ2-5
CDR3: ASSEDGRGGGETQY

V: TRBV2
size: -
J: TRBJ2-3
CDR3: ATSLAVHTDTQY

V: TRBV19
size: few
J: TRBJ1-3
CDR3: ASSPFGGSSGNTIY

V: TRBV6-1
size: -
J: TRBJ1-4
CDR3: ASSEPGHGRGILF

V: TRBV9
size: -
J: TRBJ2-7
CDR3: ASSVAEPDHEQY

V: TRBV4-1
size: -
J: TRBJ2-1
CDR3: ASSQGDDEQF

V: TRBV5-1
size: -
J: TRBJ2-5
CDR3: ASRYGTSGSMETQY

V: TRBV6-1
size: -
J: TRBJ1-5
CDR3: ASSSDRSGNQPQH

V: TRBV28
size: -
J: TRBJ2-4
CDR3: ASSPSTGTIKNIQY

V: TRBV19
size: -
J: TRBJ1-2
CDR3: ASSQQGVYGYT

V: TRBV5-4
size: -
J: TRBJ1-2
CDR3: ASSYGQDFYGYT

V: TRBV25-1
size: few
J: TRBJ1-2
CDR3: ASRGANYGYT

V: TRBV5-1
size: -
J: TRBJ2-3
CDR3: ASGTTGSTDTQY

V: TRBV4-1
size: -
J: TRBJ2-1
CDR3: ASSKGLASSYNEQF

V: TRBV5-6
size: few
J: TRBJ1-4
CDR3: ASSLDRDRYIKLF

V: TRBV15
size: -
J: TRBJ2-6
CDR3: ATSTPPRRPGANVLT

V: TRBV27
size: -
J: TRBJ1-2
CDR3: ASSPSGGNGYT

V: TRBV11-2
size: -
J: TRBJ2-7
CDR3: ASSLQADSYEQY

V: TRBV28
size: -
J: TRBJ1-1
CDR3: ASSLPWTPTAEAF

V: TRBV5-4
size: once
J: TRBJ2-1
CDR3: ASSLSAEIDEQF

V: TRBV6-4
size: -
J: TRBJ2-5
CDR3: ASSPGLAGSQETQY

V: TRBV6-6
size: -
J: TRBJ2-1
CDR3: ASSYEAGADNEQF

V: TRBV25-1
size: -
J: TRBJ2-1
CDR3: ASRGRHNNEQF

V: TRBV6-1
size: -
J: TRBJ2-7
CDR3: ASSGLAAYEQY

V: TRBV10-2
size: -
J: TRBJ2-1
CDR3: ASSALAGVNEQF

V: TRBV5-1
size: -
J: TRBJ1-5
CDR3: ASSLSSGSNQPQH

V: TRBV5-1
size: -
J: TRBJ1-1
CDR3: ASSSGQGGNTEAF

V: TRBV7-9
size: -
J: TRBJ2-1
CDR3: ASSPGGSSGLYNEQF

V: TRBV5-1
size: -
J: TRBJ2-3
CDR3: ASSSQGAKDTQY

V: TRBV18
size: once
J: TRBJ1-4
CDR3: ASSPDGATNEKLF

V: TRBV27
size: -
J: TRBJ2-7
CDR3: ASSFRSGRSSYEQY

V: TRBV6-5
size: -
J: TRBJ1-4
CDR3: ASSQGRAPNEKLF

V: TRBV28
size: -
J: TRBJ2-7
CDR3: ASSFGPPNSEQY

V: TRBV29-1
size: -
J: TRBJ2-4
CDR3: SVGASGKNIQY

V: TRBV28
size: -
J: TRBJ1-5
CDR3: ASGGEPAQPQH

V: TRBV2
size: many
J: TRBJ1-5
CDR3: ASSERVGNQPQH

V: TRBV27
size: -
J: TRBJ1-1
CDR3: ASSYRPNTEAF

V: TRBV28
size: -
J: TRBJ1-5
CDR3: ASSSTGTMDQPQH

V: TRBV5-1
size: -
J: TRBJ2-7
CDR3: ASSSSSEQY

V: TRBV6-6
size: once
J: TRBJ2-3
CDR3: ASSPASGLVDTQY

V: TRBV19
size: -
J: TRBJ2-4
CDR3: ASSISTQEWGKNIQY

V: TRBV30
size: once
J: TRBJ1-2
CDR3: AWSPMVGTYGYT

V: TRBV5-1
size: -
J: TRBJ1-5
CDR3: ASSGRGNQPQH

V: TRBV28
size: -
J: TRBJ1-2
CDR3: ASRRQGRGGYT

V: TRBV19
size: few
J: TRBJ2-1
CDR3: ASSMRSRLSSYNEQF

V: TRBV25-1
size: -
J: TRBJ2-5
CDR3: ASSDRDSQETQY